The rows below give T cell receptor beta chains drawn from one sample of a study of Graves' ophthalmopathy and Graves' hyperthyroidism. TCRdb re-analysed the multiplex PCR reads in MiXCR, keeping a single row per CDR3 protein. This table has some 160,000 distinct CDR3 sequences, around 39% appearing once. What was sequenced was peripheral blood. The receptors shown here come from a man aged 25 to 40 with Graves' ophthalmopathy. Each CDR3 is given with its conserved first and last residue. Each record gives: V gene, clone size, D gene, J gene, CDR3 DNA, CDR3 protein. The D gene is left open where the match is weak. Size values are once, few and many counts, or a class for expanded clones, and some rows have none.

TRBV11-2	NA	TRBD2	TRBJ2-2	TGTGCCAGCAGCCTGACTAGCGGCGGCGCCGGGGAGCTGTTTTTT	CASSLTSGGAGELFF
TRBV12-5	NA	NA	TRBJ1-1	TGTGCTAGTGCCCCCAACAGGGAAAGAATTGAAGCTTTCTTT	CASAPNRERIEAFF
TRBV28	NA	NA	TRBJ2-7	TGTGCCAGCAGTTACCAAGGATACGAGCAGTACTTC	CASSYQGYEQYF
TRBV6-2/TRBV6-3	NA	NA	TRBJ1-3	TGTGCCAGCAGTTACTACGGGAACACCATATATTTT	CASSYYGNTIYF
TRBV5-1	many	TRBD2	TRBJ2-5	TGCGCCAGCAGCTCCTCTACTAGCGGGAGTTCGGCCCAGTACTTC	CASSSSTSGSSAQYF
TRBV28	many	TRBD2	TRBJ2-7	TGTGCCAGCACTTTGACTAGCACCTACGAGCAGTACTTC	CASTLTSTYEQYF
TRBV9	many	NA	TRBJ1-2	TGTGCCAGCAGCGGAGCGCAGGGTGGCTACACCTTC	CASSGAQGGYTF
TRBV28	NA	NA	TRBJ2-7	TGTGCCAGCAGTTTATCCCCGGACCTCGCCTACGAGCAGTACTTC	CASSLSPDLAYEQYF
TRBV12-3/TRBV12-4	NA	TRBD2	TRBJ2-5	TGTGCCAGCAGTTTCGTAGCGGGACAAGAGACCCAGTACTTC	CASSFVAGQETQYF
TRBV12-3/TRBV12-4	few	NA	TRBJ1-6	TGTGCCAGCAGTTTAGACAGCAATTCACCCCTCCACTTT	CASSLDSNSPLHF
TRBV6-1	once	NA	TRBJ1-1	TGTGCCAGCAGCCCCTCATGGGGCAGGCTAAACACTGAAGCTTTCTTT	CASSPSWGRLNTEAFF
TRBV5-1	many	NA	TRBJ1-2	TGCGCCAGCAGCCCGGATCCCTCGAGCGACTATGGCTACACCTTC	CASSPDPSSDYGYTF
TRBV7-8	NA	NA	TRBJ2-7	TGTGCCAGCAGCTCTCTTATCGGGCCGGCCTACGAGCAGTACTTC	CASSSLIGPAYEQYF
TRBV12-3/TRBV12-4	once	TRBD2	TRBJ2-3	TGTGCCAGCAGTCCGGGGGGAGGCACAGATACGCAGTATTTT	CASSPGGGTDTQYF
TRBV6-2/TRBV6-3	many	NA	TRBJ1-1	TGTGTCAGCAGTTACCGGGGCCTGAACACTGAAGCTTTCTTT	CVSSYRGLNTEAFF
TRBV12-3/TRBV12-4	many	NA	TRBJ2-7	TGTGCCAGCAGTTTCAACTCCTACACCTACGAGCAGTACTTC	CASSFNSYTYEQYF
TRBV6-5	NA	NA	TRBJ1-6	TGTGCCAGCAGTTACTCTGACAGTAATAATTCACCCCTCCACTTT	CASSYSDSNNSPLHF
TRBV10-3	many	TRBD2	TRBJ2-5	TGTGCCATCAGTCTCGGGGGGTCGTTTGAGACCCAGTACTTC	CAISLGGSFETQYF
TRBV12-3/TRBV12-4	many	TRBD2	TRBJ2-3	TGTGCCAGCAGTTTAAGCGGGAGGTCGACAGATACGCAGTATTTT	CASSLSGRSTDTQYF
TRBV12-3/TRBV12-4	many	TRBD1	TRBJ1-5	TGTGCCAGCAGCCGTGACAGGGCTAGCAATCAGCCCCAGCATTTT	CASSRDRASNQPQHF
TRBV6-2/TRBV6-3	many	NA	TRBJ1-1	TGTGCCAGCACAGGGAACACTGAAGCTTTCTTT	CASTGNTEAFF
TRBV7-2	many	NA	TRBJ1-2	TGTGCCAGCAGCTTAACGACAGATGGCTACACCTTC	CASSLTTDGYTF
TRBV6-1	many	NA	TRBJ1-1	TGTGCCAGCACCCAACCGGAAGCTTTCTTT	CASTQPEAFF
TRBV28	many	TRBD1	TRBJ1-2	TGTGCCAGCAGTTTCAGCAGGGGGCTCCTAGTCTACACCTTC	CASSFSRGLLVYTF
TRBV6-1	NA	NA	TRBJ2-7	TGTGCCAGCAAGGAGGACGGTCCTCGACCATCCTACGAGCAGTACTTC	CASKEDGPRPSYEQYF
TRBV10-2	NA	NA	TRBJ1-2	TGCGCCAGCAAATTCCCCGGGCCTGGGGGCTACACCTTC	CASKFPGPGGYTF
TRBV27	NA	NA	TRBJ1-2	TGTGCCAGCAGCCTCGACCCAGTCTATGGCTACACCTTC	CASSLDPVYGYTF
TRBV6-2/TRBV6-3	NA	TRBD1	TRBJ2-4	TGTGCCAGCAGTTTAACACAGGGGGATCTGGCCAAAAACATTCAGTACTTC	CASSLTQGDLAKNIQYF
TRBV12-3/TRBV12-4	NA	NA	TRBJ1-2	TGTGCCAGCGGGACGAGGGGTAGATCGAGGGGCTACACCTTC	CASGTRGRSRGYTF
TRBV12-3/TRBV12-4	NA	NA	TRBJ1-5	TGTGCCAGCAGCATGACCTGGGGGCATCAGCCCCAGCATTTT	CASSMTWGHQPQHF
TRBV7-9	NA	TRBD2	TRBJ2-7	TGTGCCAGCAGCATAGGGACTAGCGGGTACGAGCAGTACTTC	CASSIGTSGYEQYF
TRBV12-3/TRBV12-4	many	TRBD2	TRBJ2-2	TGTGCCAGCAGTTTAACGGGAGGTGGCACCGGGGAGCTGTTTTTT	CASSLTGGGTGELFF
TRBV6-2/TRBV6-3	many	NA	TRBJ2-4	TGTGCCAGCAGTTACTCACTTGGGGGCCAGTACTTC	CASSYSLGGQYF
TRBV2	many	NA	TRBJ1-2	TGTGCCAGCAGTGAAGCTAGGGGAGGCTATGGCTACACCTTC	CASSEARGGYGYTF
TRBV6-1	NA	NA	TRBJ1-5	TGTGCCAGCAAACTCGCAGGGTATGATCAGCCCCAGCATTTT	CASKLAGYDQPQHF
TRBV7-2	NA	NA	TRBJ2-7	TGTGCCAGCAGCCCGGAGGGAAGGGAGCAGTACTTC	CASSPEGREQYF
TRBV6-2/TRBV6-3	NA	NA	TRBJ1-5	TGTGCCAGCAGTTTACCGAGGGTTCAGCCCCAGCATTTT	CASSLPRVQPQHF
TRBV7-2	NA	NA	TRBJ2-5	TGTGCCAGCAGCTTATATCAACAAGAGACCCAGTACTTC	CASSLYQQETQYF
TRBV19	NA	NA	TRBJ1-6	TGTGCCAGTAAGGAGGACCCCGATTCACCCCTCCACTTT	CASKEDPDSPLHF
TRBV6-2/TRBV6-3	NA	NA	TRBJ1-1	TGTGCCAGCAGCCCACCGGGAGGCTTGAACACTGAAGCTTTCTTT	CASSPPGGLNTEAFF
TRBV10-3	many	NA	TRBJ2-6	TGTGCCATAATGGGGGCGAGCTCTGGGGCCAACGTCCTGACTTTC	CAIMGASSGANVLTF